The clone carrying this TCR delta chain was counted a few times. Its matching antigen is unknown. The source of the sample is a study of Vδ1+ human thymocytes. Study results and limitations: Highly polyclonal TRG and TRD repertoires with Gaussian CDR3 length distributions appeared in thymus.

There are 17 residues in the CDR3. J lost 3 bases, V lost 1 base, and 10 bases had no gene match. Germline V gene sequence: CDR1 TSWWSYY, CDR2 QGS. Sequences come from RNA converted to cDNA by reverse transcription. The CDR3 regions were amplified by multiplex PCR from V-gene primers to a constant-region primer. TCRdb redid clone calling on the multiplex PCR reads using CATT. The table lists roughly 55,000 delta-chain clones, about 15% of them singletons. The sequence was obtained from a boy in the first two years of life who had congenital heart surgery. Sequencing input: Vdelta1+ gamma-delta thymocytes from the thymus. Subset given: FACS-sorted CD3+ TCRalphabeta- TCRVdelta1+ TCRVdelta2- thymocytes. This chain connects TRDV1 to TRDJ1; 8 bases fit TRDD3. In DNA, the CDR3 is TGTGCTCTTGGGGAACGGACGGGGGATATAACGCCCGATAAACTCATCTTT. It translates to CALGERTGDITPDKLIF.